The 25 T cell receptor beta chains reported below all come from one sample, sequenced in a study of blood T cells in healthy people across ages. The second PCR ran about 6 to 11 cycles with a sample-barcoded 5' primer and J-beta primers. TCRdb passed the 5' RACE reads through MiXCR, listing each CDR3 protein once. The data contain about 1.8 million distinct CDR3 sequences, 40% to 55% of them seen just once; the ten biggest clones take up over 2%. The specimen sequenced was blood. Receptors were obtained from a woman aged 40 to 55 in good health.

V usage is TRBV4-3 and J usage is TRBJ2-3; D unclear. The ends were cut back, 4 bases at V and 0 bases at J, with 17 bases in the middle. CDR1 LGHNA and CDR2 YSLEER come from the germline V gene. The CDR3 is 17 residues long. The CDR3 nucleotides read TGCGCCAGCAGCCGCCCAGCTCAGGTTTCTAGCACAGATACGCAGTATTTT. This encodes CASSRPAQVSSTDTQYF.

V is TRBV7-8 and J is TRBJ1-1, with D perhaps TRBD1 (6 bases). The CDR3 length is 14 residues. The V end lost 5 bases, the J end lost 1 base, and 11 bases lay between the germline ends. Germline-derived CDR1 and CDR2 are SGHVS and FQNEAQ. The CDR3 region is CASSRRTENTEAFF. The CDR3, as DNA: TGTGCCAGCAGCCGGCGGACAGAGAACACTGAAGCTTTCTTT.

The rearrangement links TRBV4-3 to TRBJ1-2; D might be TRBD1 (6 bases). Deletions cut 2 bases from V and 1 base from J, with 11 bases between. This CDR3 is built from 15 residues. The germline V gene has CDR1 LGHNA and CDR2 YSLEER. The CDR3 reads CASSQYRASNYGYTF. Written as DNA, the CDR3 is TGCGCCAGCAGCCAATACAGGGCTAGTAACTATGGCTACACCTTC.

The DNA for the CDR3 is TGTGCCAGCAGTTTCACAGCCCAAGAGACCCAGTACTTC. Its protein is CASSFTAQETQYF. The chain has TRBV12-3 or TRBV12-4 and TRBJ2-5; D is unresolved. The length of the CDR3 is 13 residues. V was shortened by 3 bases and J by 1 base, with 6 bases between the two germline ends.

The V and J genes are TRBV5-1 and TRBJ1-6; 8 bases are shared with TRBD1. CDR1 and CDR2 from the germline V gene are SGHRS and YFSETQ. There are 18 residues in the CDR3. Trimming cost V 2 bases and J 0 bases; bases outside gene matches: 7. The CDR3 DNA is TGCGCCAGCAGCTTCGGAGACAGGGGAAGCTCCTATAATTCACCCCTCCACTTT. Translation: CASSFGDRGSSYNSPLHF. The complete variable domain, with remaining parts taken from reference TRBV5-1 and TRBJ1-6, reads KAGVTQTPRYLIKTRGQQVTLSCSPISGHRSVSWYQQTPGQGLQFLFEYFSETQRNKGNFPGRFSGRQFSNSRSEMNVSTLELGDSALYLCASSFGDRGSSYNSPLHFGNGTRLTVT.

The genes are TRBV28 and TRBJ2-1; 8 bases fit TRBD1. The CDR3 is 14 residues long. The germline V gene encodes CDR1 MDHEN and CDR2 SYDVKM. The V segment lost 3 bases and the J segment 8 bases; nucleotides outside the gene matches: 6. CDR3 residues: CASSLTGDFDEQFF. The CDR3 nucleotides are TGTGCCAGCAGTTTGACAGGGGATTTCGATGAGCAGTTCTTC.

This chain joins TRBV9 and TRBJ2-2, with 9 bases matching TRBD2. The CDR3 length is 15 residues. CDR1 and CDR2 from the germline V gene are SGDLS and YYNGEE. Germline trimming cut 5 bases from V and 6 bases from J; bases unmatched to any gene: 8. Here the CDR3 DNA reads TGTGCCAGCAGTGATCGCGGGGGGGCCGCCGGGGAGCTGTTTTTT. This sequence encodes CASSDRGGAAGELFF.

The rearrangement links TRBV3-1 to TRBJ2-3; possibly TRBD2 for D (7 bases). The CDR3 covers 15 residues. The ends were cut back, 1 base at V and 7 bases at J, with 15 bases in the middle. From germline, CDR1 is LGHDT and CDR2 YNNKEL (reference sequence). CDR3 coding DNA: TGTGCCAGCAGCCAAGGGGCGGGGGCTTTGCATACGCAGTATTTT. It translates to CASSQGAGALHTQYF.

In regard to this clonotype: This could be a read error, since a much larger clone is one nucleotide away. V and J are TRBV27 and TRBJ2-5; no clear D gene. With the DNA end fitting TRBJ2-1 better, the J assignment may be wrong. The CDR3 loop spans 10 amino acids. CDR1 MNHEY and CDR2 SMNVEV come from the germline V gene (reference sequence). CDR3 sequence reads: CASTEETQFF. The CDR3 DNA reads TGTGCCAGCACTGAAGAGACCCAGTTCTTC.

The rearrangement joins TRBV5-1 to TRBJ1-1; 8 bases line up with TRBD1. The CDR3 is 15 amino acids. The germline gives CDR1 SGHRS, CDR2 YFSETQ. The V segment lost 4 bases and the J segment 4 bases; nucleotides outside the gene matches: 9. This CDR3 reads CASSIRTGGGTEAFF. As DNA, the CDR3 is TGCGCCAGCAGCATCCGAACAGGGGGAGGCACTGAAGCTTTCTTT.

This clonotype was counted only a few times. V is TRBV28 and J is TRBJ1-4; D possibly corresponds to TRBD1 (6 bases). CDR1 and CDR2 (germline): MDHEN, SYDVKM. This CDR3 contains 16 residues. Trimming stripped 3 bases from V and 3 bases from J, with 14 bases between. The CDR3 bases are TGTGCCAGCAGTTTGGCGGACAGCCGCCCTAATGAAAAACTGTTTTTT. This encodes CASSLADSRPNEKLFF.

The chain's CDR3 is CSARVRKGPSNEQFF. The CDR3 DNA reads TGCAGTGCTAGAGTTCGGAAGGGACCATCCAATGAGCAGTTCTTC. The chain uses TRBV20-1 and TRBJ2-1; D may correspond to TRBD1 or TRBD2 (5 bases each). The CDR3 consists of 15 residues. V lost 1 base, J lost 6 bases, and 16 bases lay in between. Germline lookup yields CDR1 DFQATT and CDR2 SNEGSKA (reference sequence).

This clonotype was picked up one time. The chain links TRBV4-3 to TRBJ1-4, with 8 bases aligning to TRBD1. This CDR3 has 17 amino acids. Germline CDR1 LGHNA, CDR2 YSLEER. J gave up 3 bases and V 0 bases, and 6 bases lay outside the gene matches. CDR3 sequence reads: CASSQEQGEGANEKLFF. The CDR3 DNA follows: TGCGCCAGCAGCCAAGAACAGGGGGAGGGAGCTAATGAAAAACTGTTTTTT.

The chain has TRBV6-2 or TRBV6-3 and TRBJ2-2; D ambiguous. Germline V gene lookup returns CDR1 MNHEY and CDR2 SVGEGT. V was pared by 3 bases and J by 4 bases, with 6 bases between. CDR3 size: 13 residues. The CDR3, as DNA: TGTGCCAGCAGTTATTCGCGCACCGGGGAGCTGTTTTTT. Residues: CASSYSRTGELFF.

The chain recombines TRBV6-6 with TRBJ1-2; 8 positions agree with TRBD1. This CDR3 contains 13 residues. CDR1 MNHNY and CDR2 SVGAGI come from the germline V gene (reference sequence). The CDR3 sequence: CTTATGADYGYTF. CDR3 DNA: TGTACCACCGCGACAGGGGCCGACTATGGCTACACCTTC.

This clonotype was picked up a small number of times. V gene TRBV25-1 combines with J gene TRBJ1-6, with D unresolved. The CDR3 is 14 amino acids. Looked up from germline, CDR1 is MGHDK and CDR2 is SYGVNS. Trimming pared 3 bases from V and 7 bases from J, leaving 10 bases between. The CDR3 here is CASSEVGLNSPLHF. The CDR3 DNA is TGTGCCAGCAGTGAGGTAGGGTTGAATTCACCCCTCCACTTT.

The rearrangement links TRBV5-1 to TRBJ2-5; TRBD1 matches 8 bases. The CDR3 is made up of 14 amino acids. Germline V gene sequence: CDR1 SGHRS, CDR2 YFSETQ. With V trimmed by 0 bases and J by 7 bases, 5 bases remained unmatched. Here the CDR3 reads CASSLDGQGRTQYF. The CDR3 bases are TGCGCCAGCAGCTTGGACGGACAGGGTAGGACCCAGTACTTC.

The rearrangement joins TRBV3-1 to TRBJ2-4; 14 nucleotides agree with TRBD2. J lost 5 bases, V lost 0 bases, and 6 bases had no gene match. Germline assignment: CDR1 LGHDT and CDR2 YNNKEL (reference sequence). The CDR3 consists of 18 residues. The CDR3 nucleotides read TGTGCCAGCAGCCAAGAACTGACTAGCGGGGGGGCCCAAAACATTCAGTACTTC. Translation: CASSQELTSGGAQNIQYF.

This clonotype was observed a few times. This chain connects TRBV13 to TRBJ1-2, with D uncertain. Trimming cost V 5 bases and J 8 bases, with 12 bases left between them. The germline V gene encodes CDR1 PRHDT and CDR2 FYEKMQ (reference sequence). The CDR3 totals 12 residues. Here the CDR3 DNA reads TGTGCCAGCAGCCCCGGACGTGAGGGCTACACCTTC. It encodes CASSPGREGYTF. The whole variable domain, remainder taken from reference TRBV13 and TRBJ1-2, is AAGVIQSPRHLIKEKRETATLKCYPIPRHDTVYWYQQGPGQDPQFLISFYEKMQSDKGSIPDRFSAQQFSDYHSELNMSSLELGDSALYFCASSPGREGYTFGSGTRLTVV.

This clonotype showed up just a few times. The chain combines TRBV6-2 or TRBV6-3 with TRBJ1-2; D might be TRBD1 (5 bases). V lost 0 bases and J 1 base, leaving 9 bases between the germline ends. In germline, CDR1 is MNHEY, CDR2 SVGEGT. This CDR3 region has 15 residues. The CDR3 nucleotides read TGTGCCAGCAGTTACTCGACCGGGGGTAACTATGGCTACACCTTC. Its protein is CASSYSTGGNYGYTF.

The V and J genes are TRBV11-2 and TRBJ2-7, with D uncertain. This CDR3 is built from 14 residues. Per the germline V gene, CDR1 is SGHAT and CDR2 is FQNNGV. Between the trimmed V and J ends, which lost 5 bases and 3 bases, there was a span of 14 bases. The CDR3: CASSVDGIDYEQYF. The CDR3 coding sequence is TGTGCCAGCAGCGTCGACGGAATCGACTACGAGCAGTACTTC.

This clonotype was observed a handful of times. V gene TRBV4-3 combines with J gene TRBJ1-5; D gene uncertain. Germline values: CDR1 LGHNA, CDR2 YSLEER. The CDR3 sequence is 14 residues long. Deletions cut 0 bases from V and 3 bases from J, with 6 bases between. The CDR3 reads CASSQDWINQPQHF. CDR3 DNA: TGCGCCAGCAGCCAAGATTGGATCAATCAGCCCCAGCATTTT.

Details on this clonotype: The junction departs from germline at one end; a sequencing error may be responsible. The CDR3 reads CAASRDRGYQETQYF. In nucleotides, the CDR3 is TGTGCCGCCAGCAGAGATCGGGGGTACCAAGAGACCCAGTACTTC. The gene calls are TRBV15 and TRBJ2-5, with D possibly matching TRBD2 (6 bases). The CDR3 covers 15 residues. Germline CDR1 is LNHNV and CDR2 is YYDKDF (reference sequence).

The J gene is TRBJ1-1, the V gene TRBV5-1, with TRBD1 matching over 7 bases. The CDR3 is 17 amino acids. Losses at the gene ends were 0 bases for V and 5 bases for J; bases not matched to a gene: 13. The germline V gene has CDR1 SGHRS and CDR2 YFSETQ. The CDR3 nucleotides are TGCGCCAGCAGCTTGGAAAGGGGGCGCCCCCAGGGGACTGAAGCTTTCTTT. Translation: CASSLERGRPQGTEAFF.

This clonotype was detected only a few times. This chain joins TRBV4-3 and TRBJ2-6, with D perhaps given as TRBD1 or TRBD2 (5 bases each). This CDR3 has 17 amino acids. Trimming left V 0 bases short and J 2 bases short, with 11 bases between. Germline values: CDR1 LGHNA, CDR2 YSLEER. In DNA form, the CDR3 reads TGCGCCAGCAGCCAAGATCGCCGAGGGGCTGGGGCCAACGTCCTGACTTTC. Translation: CASSQDRRGAGANVLTF.